This TCR beta chain originates from a study of regulatory T cells in long-lasting Graves disease. Study observations and caveats: There were preferences for TRBV28, TRBJ1-2 and TRBJ2-5 in persistent disease.

Sequencing libraries for TCR beta were prepared with iRepertoire HTBI primers and Arm-PCR of CDR3 regions. In the authors' workflow: Taken together, the samples had around 60 TRBV and 14 TRBJ segments identified. TCRdb analysed the multiplex PCR reads with MiXCR anew, one entry per CDR3 protein. TCRdb's processing, not the study's, gives the V and J calls here. This table holds over 450,000 distinct CDR3 sequences, 20% to 25% found once. The CDR3 has 13 amino acids. The germline V gene has CDR1 DFQATT and CDR2 SNEGSKA (reference sequence). With 1 base removed from V and 7 bases from J, the gap between germline ends came to 13 bases. Stated time point: persistent/refractory GD, antithyroid drugs over 5 years with positive TRAb. Extracted RNA from PBMCs served as the source of the TCR library. This clonotype was observed at least ten times. Its antigen is not identified.

Sequencing was performed on peripheral blood mononuclear cells (PBMCs), taken when the disease was refractory, from a patient treated with antithyroid drugs. The chain has TRBV20-1 and TRBJ1-2; possible D gene TRBD1, 5 bases. This TCR was sampled from a female donor with Graves disease. CDR3: CSARVGAGLGYTF. CDR3 bases: TGCAGTGCTAGAGTTGGGGCAGGGCTTGGCTACACCTTC.